A single T cell receptor beta chain is shown here with its context. Its specificity is not known. This specimen comes from a study of T-cell memory formation after mild COVID-19. 5'RACE, which relied on constant-segment primers, yielded TCR alpha and TCR beta cDNA libraries carrying sample barcodes and UMIs. TCRdb fed the 5' RACE reads into MiXCR, producing one record per CDR3 protein. The data show fewer than 700,000 distinct CDR3 sequences, about 20% seen once. J gave up 5 bases and V 0 bases, and 3 bases lay outside the gene matches. Germline V gene data show CDR1 as SGHRS and CDR2 as YFSETQ. The length of the CDR3 is 14 residues. Overall study results and limits: Second-wave clones peaking on day 37 lacked confirmed SARS-CoV-2 specificity. Clones that contracted clustered mainly in CM and EM if CD4+ and in EMRA if CD8+. Pre-infection memory carried some responding clones, suggesting that cross-reactive memory joined.

The receptor's source is an adult woman who had mild COVID-19 (a few samples of this study predate the infection). Cell type and time point are not known. The rearrangement joins TRBV5-1 to TRBJ1-1; 8 bases are a match to TRBD1. The sequenced sample was PBMCs or a T cell subset sorted from them (not recorded which). CDR3 nucleotides: TGCGCCAGCAGCTTGGAGGGACAGGTAACTGAAGCTTTCTTT. Translated, it gives CASSLEGQVTEAFF.